This entry lists 4 T cell receptor beta chains sequenced from one sample in a study of blood T cell repertoires in COVID-19. Libraries were prepared by immunoSEQ multiplex PCR; TCRdb keeps only in-frame clonotypes and omits some of them. The data show 110,000 to 150,000 clones, with 65% to 90% seen just once and around 2.9% held by the top ten. The specimen sequenced was peripheral blood. The receptors stem from a man between 45 and 60 years old with acute or convalescent COVID-19.

This chain joins TRBV4-2 and TRBJ2-5; 14 bases fit TRBD2. The junction had 14 bases not matched to a gene; V was cut back by 3 bases and J by 5 bases. Germline loops: CDR1 LGHNA, CDR2 YNFKEQ. The CDR3 consists of 19 residues. CDR3 DNA sequence: TGTGCCAGCAGCCAGGGACTAGCGGGAGTCTGGTCACGCTGGGAGACCCAGTACTTC. It is translated as CASSQGLAGVWSRWETQYF.

The chain joins TRBV12-3 or TRBV12-4 to TRBJ2-7, with 7 bases fitting TRBD1. V gave up 7 bases and J gave up 1 base; unmatched junction bases: 4. This CDR3 spans 13 amino acids. The CDR3, as DNA: TGTGCCAGCATTAAGACAGGGTCCTACGAGCAGTACTTC. Translated, it gives CASIKTGSYEQYF.

The genes are TRBV11-2 and TRBJ2-7; 7 nucleotides agree with TRBD2. V shed 2 bases, J shed 3 bases, and the junction held 16 bases outside the gene matches. Germline CDR1 reads SGHAT; CDR2 reads FQNNGV. The CDR3 loop spans 18 amino acids. The CDR3 is CASSLRHPPGGTNYEQYF. DNA for the CDR3: TGTGCCAGCAGCTTACGGCACCCCCCGGGAGGTACGAACTACGAGCAGTACTTC.

Comments on this clone: The same CDR3 is also encoded by other DNA sequences in this sample. The chain couples TRBV6-5 to TRBJ1-5; weak D call: TRBD1 (5 bases). With 0 bases removed from V and 3 bases from J, the gap between germline ends came to 9 bases. The CDR3 consists of 15 residues. Looked up from germline, CDR1 is MNHEY and CDR2 is SVGAGI. CDR3 in DNA: TGTGCCAGCAGTTACTCGGGGCAGAACAATCAGCCCCAGCATTTT. This translates into CASSYSGQNNQPQHF.